This T cell receptor beta chain was sequenced during a study of identical twins. TCRdb reprocessed the 5' RACE reads via MiXCR and lists one record per CDR3 protein. The sample includes fewer than 900,000 distinct CDR3 sequences, 21% of them seen just once. The CDR3 spans 12 residues. CDR1 and CDR2 (germline): ENHRY, SYGVKD. The V and J ends lost 7 bases and 5 bases respectively, with 11 bases between them. These data are also associated with another study on T cells expressing NK-cell markers.

The specimen sequenced was PBMCs. The receptor was derived from a woman younger than 35 in good health. The chain carries TRBV10-3 and TRBJ2-5; D perhaps matches TRBD2 (6 bases). CDR3 DNA: TGTGCCATCATGGGACTGGGGGAGACCCAGTACTTC. Protein product: CAIMGLGETQYF.